A single sample is the source of the 7 T cell receptor beta chains below, sequenced in a study of blood T cell repertoires in COVID-19. Some clones are missing from TCRdb's copy, which holds only in-frame ones; the method was immunoSEQ multiplex PCR. The sample yields hundreds of thousands of clones, about 87% seen once. Material: PBMCs or T cells enriched from blood (not recorded which). The source of these receptors is a man aged 50 or older who had been exposed to COVID-19.

This chain uses TRBV7-2 with TRBJ1-5, with a tentative D call TRBD1 (6 bases). V was cut by 3 bases and J by 5 bases, with 8 bases left in between. Germline V gives CDR1 SGHTA, CDR2 FQGNSA. The CDR3 is made up of 13 amino acids. CDR3 amino acids: CASSLTGDQPQHF. The CDR3 region has the DNA TGTGCCAGCAGCTTGACAGGAGATCAGCCCCAGCATTTT.

The chain couples TRBV6-5 to TRBJ2-1, with 7 bases matching TRBD1. Germline CDR1 and CDR2: MNHEY and SVGAGI. V lost 4 bases, J lost 3 bases, and 0 bases stayed unmatched. The CDR3 covers 13 residues. This CDR3 is CASSWDSYNEQFF. CDR3 DNA: TGTGCCAGCAGTTGGGACAGCTACAATGAGCAGTTCTTC.

The chain employs TRBV6-2 or TRBV6-3 and TRBJ2-7, with 9 bases fitting TRBD2. Trimming at V came to 6 bases and at J to 1 base, leaving 4 bases not matched to a gene. CDR3 size: 14 residues. Germline CDR1 is MNHEY and CDR2 is SVGEGT. CDR3 coding DNA: TGTGCCAGCAGCGCGGGAGGGTATTCCTACGAGCAGTACGTC. This codes for CASSAGGYSYEQYV.

The CDR3 coding sequence is TGTGCCAGCAGCCACGGACTAGCGGGATTAGGTTACGAGCAGTACGTC. It codes for CASSHGLAGLGYEQYV. The V call is TRBV11-2, the J call TRBJ2-7; 12 positions agree with TRBD2. Per the germline V gene, CDR1 is SGHAT and CDR2 is FQNNGV. The V and J ends lost 5 bases and 4 bases, in that order; junction bases with no gene match: 9. The CDR3 is 16 residues long.

V gene TRBV29-1 combines with J gene TRBJ1-2; 12 bases agree with TRBD1. Germline V gives CDR1 SQVTM, CDR2 ANQGSEA. Germline trimming cut 6 bases from V and 8 bases from J; bases unmatched to any gene: 10. CDR3 length equals 14 residues. CDR3 DNA: TGCAGCGTAGATCCGGGACAGGGGGCGCACGGCTACACCTTC. It specifies CSVDPGQGAHGYTF.

The chain couples TRBV25-1 to TRBJ1-1; a weak D match, TRBD1 (5 bases). Germline lookup yields CDR1 MGHDK and CDR2 SYGVNS. Trimming cost V 8 bases and J 0 bases, with 7 bases left between them. This CDR3 has 12 residues. CDR3 residues: CASGRVNTEAFF. CDR3 DNA sequence: TGTGCCAGCGGCAGGGTGAACACTGAAGCTTTCTTT.

The chain is built from TRBV28 and TRBJ1-5, with a possible D match to TRBD1 (5 bases). Germline CDR1 is MDHEN and CDR2 is SYDVKM. Trimming pared 6 bases from V and 0 bases from J, leaving 12 bases between. The CDR3 is made up of 15 amino acids. In DNA form, the CDR3 reads TGTGCCAGCAGACTGACAGTGTTTAGCAATCAGCCCCAGCATTTT. This codes for CASRLTVFSNQPQHF.